The 9 T cell receptor beta chains given below trace back to one sample, sequenced in a study of beta chain features in type 1 diabetes (dated by TCRdb to the late 2010s). To prepare the library, the immunoSEQ multiplex PCR assay was applied. The entire amount of isolated RNA was reverse transcribed using the High Capacity cDNA Reverse Transcription Kit, so the sequenced TCRB transcripts were expressed ones. Imported from immuneACCESS, the table was reduced by TCRdb to in-frame sequences with V and J called. These copies leave out some clones; in studies compared against another copy, an unresolved V gene accounts for under half, and the cause of the remainder is not known. The sample includes 40,000 to 45,000 clones, with 66% observed a single time. The ten largest clones represent roughly 2.2% of the sample. For these receptors, no antigen is known. The paper as a whole reports these results and caveats: Type 1 diabetes patients showed a moderate but significant shortening of TCRB CDR3 length in all four CD4+ subsets.

The sequenced material came from Tregs from blood. The cell subset or site label, as the study defines it: regulatory CD4+ T cells. The origin of the receptors is a woman aged 18-29 years with type 1 diabetes.

V usage is TRBV19 and J usage is TRBJ2-4, with a tentative D call TRBD2 (7 bases). Germline-derived CDR1 and CDR2 are LNHDA and SQIVND (reference sequence). V dropped 7 bases and J dropped 2 bases, with 12 bases sitting between them. The CDR3 runs to 14 residues. CDR3 region: CASTRGGTKNIQYF. CDR3 DNA: TGTGCCAGTACGAGGGGGGGCACCAAAAACATTCAGTACTTC.

This chain uses TRBV5-1 with TRBJ1-4; 9 nucleotides align to TRBD1. Germline trimming cut 4 bases from V and 4 bases from J; bases unmatched to any gene: 14. Germline lookup yields CDR1 SGHRS and CDR2 YFSETQ. The CDR3 length is 18 residues. The CDR3 region is CASSATGTGRGFNEKLFF. As DNA, the CDR3 is TGCGCCAGCAGCGCCACCGGGACAGGGAGGGGGTTTAATGAAAAACTGTTTTTT.

This clone was counted between two and nine times. The chain combines TRBV25-1 with TRBJ2-5, with 8 bases fitting TRBD1. The CDR3 is 16 residues long. V lost 5 bases and J lost 4; bases outside the gene matches: 12. Germline CDR1 reads MGHDK; CDR2 reads SYGVNS. CDR3 nucleotide sequence: TGTGCCAGCAGTATTGCCGGGACAGGTAGAGGAGAGACCCAGTACTTC. This codes for CASSIAGTGRGETQYF.

The rearrangement uses TRBV21-1 and TRBJ1-5; the D call TRBD1 from the table was never checked on the DNA. TRBV21-1 is a documented pseudogene. The CDR3 is 18 amino acids. CDR3 region: CASSVPLGQMYSNQPQHF. CDR3 sequence (DNA): TGTGCCAGCAGCGTCCCTTTGGGACAGATGTATAGCAATCAGCCCCAGCATTTT.

V gene TRBV7-3 combines with J gene TRBJ1-1; no reliable D call. This CDR3 spans 15 amino acids. Germline CDR1 and CDR2: SGHTA and FQGTGA. Trimming pared 2 bases from V and 6 bases from J, leaving 16 bases between. This CDR3 reads CASSLDPGSGSEAFF. The CDR3, as DNA: TGTGCCAGCAGCTTAGATCCGGGGTCGGGATCTGAAGCTTTCTTT.

The table lists this clone with a few counts. This chain links TRBV7-2 with TRBJ2-7, with a tentative D call TRBD1 (6 bases). The ends were cut back, 5 bases at V and 0 bases at J, with 14 bases in the middle. Germline CDR1 reads SGHTA; CDR2 reads FQGNSA. The CDR3 has 15 residues. The CDR3 sequence is CASSPAQDSSYEQYF. The CDR3 DNA is TGTGCCAGCAGCCCGGCGCAGGACAGCTCCTACGAGCAGTACTTC.

The rearrangement uses TRBV7-9 and TRBJ1-2; possibly TRBD1 for D (6 bases). CDR1 and CDR2 (germline): SEHNR, FQNEAQ (reference sequence). The CDR3 runs 12 residues. V was pared by 5 bases and J by 8 bases, with 12 bases between. CDR3 DNA sequence: TGTGCCAGCAGCCCGCCCCAGGGGGGCTACACCTTC. As protein: CASSPPQGGYTF.

The gene calls are TRBV5-1 and TRBJ2-7; 7 nucleotides align to TRBD2. This CDR3 has 13 amino acids. The J segment lost 7 bases and the V segment lost 7 bases, leaving 11 bases of the junction unmatched. Germline V gene lookup returns CDR1 SGHRS and CDR2 YFSETQ. Written as DNA, the CDR3 is TGCGCCAGCCGTCCCCTGGCGGGAGATGAGCAGTACTTC. This codes for CASRPLAGDEQYF.

This clone was seen only a few times. The chain is built from TRBV14 and TRBJ2-2; D might be TRBD2 (6 bases). Trimming left V 3 bases short and J 7 bases short, with 12 bases between. This CDR3 is built from 14 residues. Germline assignment: CDR1 SGHDN and CDR2 FVKESK. CDR3 sequence (DNA): TGTGCCAGCAGCCAGGAGGAGGGTTTCGGGGAGCTGTTTTTT. Translating gives CASSQEEGFGELFF.